These T cell receptor beta chains were read from a single sample in a study of cytomegalovirus exposure and HLA in healthy donors. TCRdb keeps only in-frame clones here, not all; method: immunoSEQ multiplex PCR. This sample has approximately 90,000 clones; 80% to 95% occur once, and the top ten carry 1.1%. Source material: PBMCs. The source is a woman in her thirties in good health and CMV-seropositive. Each CDR3 is given with its conserved first and last residue. The order of the fields is clone size, V gene, D gene, J gene, CDR3 DNA, CDR3 protein. A D gene is named only where the DNA matches it firmly. Expanded clones are given a class, and other clones once, few, many or no size at all.

>once|TRBV7-2|-|TRBJ2-7
TGTGCCAGCAGCGTCAGGGTTGCGGAGACAGGAAGTCAAGAGCAGTACTTC
CASSVRVAETGSQEQYF
>-|TRBV28|-|TRBJ1-5
TGTGCCAGCAGCTCCACCCGTCAGGGCGGAAATCAGCCCCAGCATTTT
CASSSTRQGGNQPQHF
>once|TRBV7-6|TRBD2|TRBJ2-3
TGTGCCAGCAGACCCACTAGCGGGAGAGTAGCAGATACGCAGTATTTT
CASRPTSGRVADTQYF
>-|TRBV18|-|TRBJ2-3
TGTGCCAGCTCACCCGGACAAATTGGGACAGATACGCAGTATTTT
CASSPGQIGTDTQYF
>-|TRBV11-3|TRBD2|TRBJ2-5
TGTGCCAGCAGCAAAGGGGTAGCGGGAGGGGTCCAAGAGACCCAGTACTTC
CASSKGVAGGVQETQYF
>-|TRBV2|TRBD2|TRBJ2-1
TGTGCCAGCAGTTCCCGGGGGGTGGGTCGTTACAATGAGCAGTTCTTC
CASSSRGVGRYNEQFF
>-|TRBV27|-|TRBJ2-2
TGTGCCAGCAGTTTATTTAGGGGCACCGGGGAGCTGTTTTTT
CASSLFRGTGELFF
>-|TRBV12-5|-|TRBJ1-1
TGTGCTAGTGGTTTTGGGACACCTTACACTGAAGCTTTCTTT
CASGFGTPYTEAFF
>-|TRBV11-2|TRBD1|TRBJ1-4
TGTGCCAGCACCCCCGGACAGGGGTCGAGGGCTAATGAAAAACTGTTTTTT
CASTPGQGSRANEKLFF
>once|TRBV4-1|-|TRBJ2-7
TGCGCCAGCAGCCAGAGGCAGGGTGATGCCTACGAGCAGTACTTC
CASSQRQGDAYEQYF
>-|TRBV10-3|-|TRBJ2-7
TGTGCCATCAGTGAGTCGGGGCTAGGCTACGAGCAGTACTTC
CAISESGLGYEQYF
>-|TRBV18|TRBD2|TRBJ2-1
TGTGCCAGCTCAACAAGCGGGATTGTCCACAATGAGCAGTTCTTC
CASSTSGIVHNEQFF
>-|TRBV11-2|-|TRBJ1-2
TGTGCCAGCAGCTTACTTATACGGAGCTTTTCTGGCTACACCTTC
CASSLLIRSFSGYTF
>-|TRBV5-4|TRBD2|TRBJ2-3
TGTGCCAGCAGCCCGGGGCCGCGGGAGCCCACAGATACGCAGTATTTT
CASSPGPREPTDTQYF
>-|TRBV10-2|-|TRBJ2-7
TGCGCCAGCAGTATACTGGGACACATCTACGAGCAGTACTTC
CASSILGHIYEQYF
>-|TRBV7-2|-|TRBJ1-3
TGTGCCAGCAGTCGGGGTTCGGGAAACACCATATATTTT
CASSRGSGNTIYF
>-|TRBV28|-|TRBJ1-1
TGTGCCAGCAGGCCGGGGATCATGAACACTGAAGCTTTCTTT
CASRPGIMNTEAFF
>-|TRBV28|-|TRBJ2-2
TGTGCCAGCGACAGCACCGGGGAGCTGTTTTTT
CASDSTGELFF
>-|TRBV2|TRBD1|TRBJ1-5
TGTGCCAGCAGAGGGACAGGGCGCAGCAATCAGCCCCAGCATTTT
CASRGTGRSNQPQHF
>-|TRBV7-9|TRBD1|TRBJ1-2
TGTGCCAGCAGCTTAGTACAGGGGAACGGTGGCTACACCTTC
CASSLVQGNGGYTF
>-|TRBV28|-|TRBJ2-3
TGTGCCAGCAGTTTATGGGCTAGCGTCAGCACAGATACGCAGTATTTT
CASSLWASVSTDTQYF
>-|TRBV7-9|-|TRBJ1-1
TGTGCCAGCAGCTTAGGATCCAGGGGTTACACTGAAGCTTTCTTT
CASSLGSRGYTEAFF
>-|TRBV10-3|TRBD1|TRBJ2-3
TGTGCCACACAAGACAGGGATGGGGTTGAAGATACGCAGTATTTT
CATQDRDGVEDTQYF
>-|TRBV27|-|TRBJ1-1
TGTGCCAGCAGATCCTCGGGTTGGATTCTAACTCCTTTCTTT
CASRSSGWILTPFF
>-|TRBV29-1|-|TRBJ2-1
TGCAGCGTTGATGTGATAGCTCCGGATGAGCAGTTCTTC
CSVDVIAPDEQFF
>-|TRBV28|-|TRBJ1-2
TGTGCCACCTATGACAGTTACGGCTACACCTTC
CATYDSYGYTF
>-|TRBV4-3|-|TRBJ2-7
TGCGCCAGCAGCCGAGGCCAGGCAGGGCCCTACGAGCAGTACTTC
CASSRGQAGPYEQYF
>-|TRBV20-1|TRBD1|TRBJ1-2
TGCAGTGCTAACAGGGGCCGTGGCTACACCTTC
CSANRGRGYTF
>-|TRBV4-2|-|TRBJ2-1
TGTGCCAGCAGCCAAGATGGATCGGGAGTCAGGAATGAGCAGTTCTTC
CASSQDGSGVRNEQFF
>-|TRBV4-3|-|TRBJ2-3
TGCGCCAGCAGCCAAGCTACTGGTTTCACAGATACGCAGTATTTT
CASSQATGFTDTQYF
>-|TRBV7-2|-|TRBJ1-4
TGTGCCAGCAGCTTAAATCTCGGAGGGAATGAAAAACTGTTTTTT
CASSLNLGGNEKLFF
>-|TRBV19|TRBD1|TRBJ2-5
TGTGCCAGTAGTAAAAGGGGTCAGCGAGGACAGGGTCAAGAGACCCAGTACTTC
CASSKRGQRGQGQETQYF
>-|TRBV28|-|TRBJ2-7
TGTGCCACCTCCTTGCCCCTATATTACGAGCAGTACTTC
CATSLPLYYEQYF
>-|TRBV7-9|-|TRBJ1-4
TGTGCCAGCAGCTTAGCGTTGGGGGGGAGTGAAAAACTGTTTTTT
CASSLALGGSEKLFF
>-|TRBV2|-|TRBJ2-2
TGTGCCAGCAGTCACCCCGGTCACACCGGGGAGCTGTTTTTT
CASSHPGHTGELFF